Listed below are T cell receptor beta chains from one sample, sequenced in a study of blood T cell repertoires in COVID-19. TCRdb keeps only in-frame clones here, not all; method: immunoSEQ multiplex PCR. This sample has around 150,000 clones, with about 85% found just once. The source material was peripheral blood. These receptors were collected from a human donor with COVID-19, enrolled during active disease. The donor label of this sample is uncertain. Both conserved end residues are part of each CDR3. Each record gives: clone size, V gene, J gene, D gene, CDR3 DNA, CDR3 protein. The D gene is left open where the match is weak. The size of a clone is reported for some rows only, either as once, few or many, or as a class for expanded clones.

>-|TRBV18|TRBJ2-7|TRBD1
TGTGCCAGCTCACTAACTCCGGGACAGGGATACTACGAGCAGTACTTC
CASSLTPGQGYYEQYF
>-|TRBV30|TRBJ2-3|TRBD2
TGTGCCTGGAGTTATAGCGGGAGTGGTGATACGCAGTATTTT
CAWSYSGSGDTQYF
>-|TRBV11-2|TRBJ1-6|-
TGTGCCAGCAGCTCGATTCAGGGAAGGCGGTATTCACCCCTCCACTTT
CASSSIQGRRYSPLHF
>-|TRBV4-1|TRBJ2-1|TRBD2
TGCGCCAGCAGCCGCGGGGGGGGATACAATGAGCAGTTCTTC
CASSRGGGYNEQFF
>-|TRBV9|TRBJ2-2|-
TGTGCCAGCAGCGTAGGAGGGGGGGTATACACCGGGGAGCTGTTTTTT
CASSVGGGVYTGELFF
>-|TRBV5-1|TRBJ2-2|TRBD1
TGCGCCAGCAGCTACCGGGACAGGGGGGCCGGGGAGCTGTTTTTT
CASSYRDRGAGELFF
>-|TRBV25-1|TRBJ2-7|-
TGTGCCAGCAGTGTACCGACACTTGAGGAGCAGTACTTC
CASSVPTLEEQYF
>-|TRBV7-7|TRBJ2-5|TRBD1
TGTGCCAGCAGCTTTAGTCCAGAGGTTGGGACAGGGCTCGAGACCCAGTACTTC
CASSFSPEVGTGLETQYF
>-|TRBV25-1|TRBJ1-4|-
TGTGCCAGCGCCCGGGGTGGGTCTGAAAAACTGTTTTTT
CASARGGSEKLFF
>once|TRBV28|TRBJ1-6|TRBD1
TGTGCCAGCAGTTCACCTTCGGACAGGACGACTTATATCCACTATAATTCACCCCTCCACTTT
CASSSPSDRTTYIHYNSPLHF
>-|TRBV11-3|TRBJ2-1|-
TGTGCCAGCAGCTTAGTTTACGCGGTTAGCTCCTACAATGAGCAGTTCTTC
CASSLVYAVSSYNEQFF
>-|TRBV7-6|TRBJ2-5|TRBD2
TGTGCCAGCCTTTCGAGGGCTAGCGGGGGGCAAGAGACCCAGTACTTC
CASLSRASGGQETQYF
>-|TRBV7-6|TRBJ1-1|TRBD1
TGTGCCAGCAGCTTAGCTTCCCGGGACAGGGTAACTGAAGCTTTCTTT
CASSLASRDRVTEAFF
>-|TRBV3-1/TRBV3-2|TRBJ2-2|-
TGTGCCAGCAGCCAAGAAGAACAGGTGACCGGGGAGCTGTTTTTT
CASSQEEQVTGELFF
>-|TRBV2|TRBJ1-5|TRBD1
TGTGCCAGCGACAGGGACAGTGGGAGCAATCAGCCCCAGCATTTT
CASDRDSGSNQPQHF
>-|TRBV10-3|TRBJ2-2|TRBD2
TGTGCCATCAGTAGCGGGGGAGGCACCGGGGAGCTGTTTTTT
CAISSGGGTGELFF
>-|TRBV19|TRBJ2-7|-
TGTGCCAGTAGTCCCCCGGGCAGGGTCCACGAGCAGTACTTC
CASSPPGRVHEQYF
>-|TRBV7-3|TRBJ2-6|TRBD1
TGTGCCAGCAGCTTGCAGGGGGCGCTTGGGGCCAACGTCCTGACTTTC
CASSLQGALGANVLTF
>-|TRBV29-1|TRBJ2-1|-
TGCAGCGTTGGACAGGTAGACAATGAGCAGTTCTTC
CSVGQVDNEQFF
>-|TRBV25-1|TRBJ2-7|TRBD1
TGTGCCAGCAGTGAAGGGCGAGGGACAGGGGGGTACGAGCAGTACTTC
CASSEGRGTGGYEQYF
>-|TRBV5-1|TRBJ1-5|-
TGCGCCAGCAGCTTGGACCCAGGCAGGGATCAGCCCCAGCATTTT
CASSLDPGRDQPQHF
>-|TRBV19|TRBJ1-4|-
TGTGCCAGTACCGAGCGGGGGGTTAGAGAAAAACTGTTTTTT
CASTERGVREKLFF
>-|TRBV6-5|TRBJ2-1|-
TGTGCCAGCAGCTCATCGGAATACGGGTACAATGAGCAGTTCTTC
CASSSSEYGYNEQFF
>-|TRBV29-1|TRBJ1-6|-
TGTGCGGGTCGGGGGGCGCTGAATAATTCACCCCTCCACTTT
CAGRGALNNSPLHF
>-|TRBV19|TRBJ2-4|-
TGTGCCAGTAGTATTGGGCAGAAAAACATTCAGTACTTC
CASSIGQKNIQYF
>once|TRBV9|TRBJ2-1|TRBD1
TGTGCCAGCCTAGACTTCCGGGACAGGGTTTTAGGGTCCTACAATGAGCAGTTCTTC
CASLDFRDRVLGSYNEQFF
>few|TRBV11-2|TRBJ2-7|-
TGTGCCAGCAGCTTAACGTCAGGGGTCGAAGAGCAGTACTTC
CASSLTSGVEEQYF
>-|TRBV2|TRBJ1-5|-
TGTGCCAGCAGAATCGGGAAGGAGGGGAGGTTGCCCCAGCATTTT
CASRIGKEGRLPQHF
>-|TRBV10-1|TRBJ2-1|TRBD1
TGCGCCAGCAGTGCCGGGACAGTCTACAATGAGCAGTTCTTC
CASSAGTVYNEQFF
>-|TRBV14|TRBJ1-2|-
TGTGCCAGCAGCCAGGGGGGTTCGTATGGCTACACCTTC
CASSQGGSYGYTF
>-|TRBV18|TRBJ1-5|-
TGTGCCAGCTCACCACTCGGGACTGGGAATTATCAGCCCCAGCATTTT
CASSPLGTGNYQPQHF
>-|TRBV28|TRBJ1-2|TRBD1
TGTGCCAGCAGTTCTCCCACAGGGGCGCTGAATGGCTACACCTTC
CASSSPTGALNGYTF
>-|TRBV13|TRBJ2-1|TRBD2
TGTGCCAGCAGCCCACCGACGGGACTAGCGACAGAGAGCTACAATGAGCAGTTCTTC
CASSPPTGLATESYNEQFF
>-|TRBV9|TRBJ2-1|-
TGTGCCAGCAGCGAGAGGGGGACCAGGGACACCTACAATGAGCAGTTCTTC
CASSERGTRDTYNEQFF
>once|TRBV5-4|TRBJ1-4|-
TGTGCCAGCAGCTTAATAAGTCCAGGGGTAGGGGAAAAACTGTTTTTT
CASSLISPGVGEKLFF
>-|TRBV5-4|TRBJ1-2|TRBD1
TGTGCCAGCAGCAACCAGGGACAGGGGCCAACCGGCTACACCTTC
CASSNQGQGPTGYTF
>-|TRBV18|TRBJ2-7|TRBD1
TGTGCCAGCTCCCAAGGGACAGCTGATTCCTACGAGCAGTACTTC
CASSQGTADSYEQYF
>-|TRBV6-6|TRBJ2-1|-
TGTGCCAGCAGTCCAACAGGGGAGGCCTACAATGAGCAGTTCTTC
CASSPTGEAYNEQFF
>-|TRBV6-5|TRBJ1-1|TRBD1
TGTGCCAGCAGAAAACAGGGGGGCAACACTGAAGCTTTCTTT
CASRKQGGNTEAFF
>once|TRBV15|TRBJ2-3|TRBD2
TGTGCCATCGGGGGGGATACGCAGTATTTT
CAIGGDTQYF
>-|TRBV5-1|TRBJ2-1|TRBD1
TGCGCCAGCAGGGTAGGGACAGTTTACAATGAGCAGTTCTTC
CASRVGTVYNEQFF
>-|TRBV5-1|TRBJ1-5|-
TGCGCCAGCAGCCGGGGGGGCAATCAGCCCCAGCATTTT
CASSRGGNQPQHF
>-|TRBV10-3|TRBJ1-1|-
TGTGCCATCAGTGAGTCGACTCGAGGGAACACTGAAGCTTTCTTT
CAISESTRGNTEAFF
>-|TRBV9|TRBJ1-1|-
TGTGCCAGCAGCGTAGTAACGGGGAAGAACACTGAAGCTTTCTTT
CASSVVTGKNTEAFF
>-|TRBV10-2|TRBJ1-2|-
TGCGCCAGCAAGGCGGGGTCGGGCGGCTACACCTTC
CASKAGSGGYTF
>-|TRBV6-2/TRBV6-3|TRBJ1-1|-
TGTGCCAGCAGTTCCCGGGACTCCAAAGGTAATACTGAAGCTTTCTTT
CASSSRDSKGNTEAFF
>-|TRBV5-5|TRBJ1-6|TRBD1
TGTGCCAGCAGCTTTGATGGACAGGGGGCAACTCGGGCCAATTCACCCCTCCACTTT
CASSFDGQGATRANSPLHF
>-|TRBV6-5|TRBJ2-1|-
TGTGCCAGCAGCGGGGGAATCTCCTACAATGAGCAGTTCTTC
CASSGGISYNEQFF
>-|TRBV5-5|TRBJ1-1|TRBD1
TGTGCCAGCAGCTATTTAACGGGACAGGGTAGCACTGAAGCTTTCTTT
CASSYLTGQGSTEAFF
>-|TRBV6-5|TRBJ1-5|-
TGTGCCAGCAGTCCGATGGGGCAGCACAATCAGCCCCAGCATTTT
CASSPMGQHNQPQHF
>-|TRBV19|TRBJ2-1|-
TGTGCCAGTAGTATAGGGAGACAGGCATTTTACAATGAGCAGTTCTTC
CASSIGRQAFYNEQFF